This TCR beta chain derives from a study of T cell repertoires in cytomegalovirus infection. Study-wide background: HLA-B-restricted CMV epitopes that are well studied, plus recently identified HLA-C-restricted ones, were used by the study. Based on public TCR beta signatures, there were indications of CMV infection and of a matching HLA type.

CDR1 is SGHTA and CDR2 is FQGNSA in the germline V gene. This CDR3 contains 15 residues. Trimming took 3 bases from V and 5 from J, leaving 16 bases between them. One entry per CDR3 protein results from TCRdb running MiXCR on the reads. The repertoire holds 50,000 or so distinct CDR3 sequences, with around 18% as singletons. Study-level results: There were carriers of CMV plus the relevant HLA, and cumulative public TCR beta family frequency identified them. Dominating the ex vivo response were TCR beta clonotypes that were CMV-specific and HLA-C-restricted.

At least ten counts were recorded for this clonotype. Its specificity is not known. Sample: CD8+ T cells from cultured PBMCs, taken from culture after CMV antigen stimulation. The gene calls are TRBV7-2 and TRBJ2-5; possibly TRBD1 or TRBD2 for D (6 bases each). The sequence was collected from a human donor in good health (CMV status not recorded). Some clones in this sample may be carry-over from other donors' samples. In DNA, the CDR3 is TGTGCCAGCAGCTTTAGCGGAGGGCAGGGGGAGACCCAGTACTTC. Residues: CASSFSGGQGETQYF.